The clone carrying this TCR beta chain was recorded many times. As yet, its antigen is unknown. Germline V gene sequence: CDR1 LNHDA, CDR2 SQIVND (reference sequence). The CDR3 is 15 amino acids. The V end lost 3 bases, the J end lost 4 bases, and 10 bases lay between the germline ends. This sample is drawn from a study of response to subunit inactivated influenza vaccine. Study-wide findings and caveats: Each seasonal influenza vaccination, the authors suggested, recruits few new T cells.

Via MiXCR, TCRdb re-called the RT-PCR reads, giving one row per CDR3 protein. Seen here are about 580,000 distinct CDR3 sequences, approximately 15% observed once, and the top ten hold roughly 11%. Sequenced here: PBMCs from blood, sampled 11 to 12 days after vaccination. This chain connects TRBV19 to TRBJ2-6; D could derive from TRBD1 or TRBD2 (5 bases each). The clonotype originates from a man aged 50 or older who received an inactivated influenza vaccine. As DNA, the CDR3 is TGTGCCAGTAGTATCGGGACGGGCGGGGCCAACGTCCTGACTTTC. It is translated as CASSIGTGGANVLTF.